This T cell receptor (beta chain) was identified in a study of T cell responses to AZD1222 COVID-19 vaccine. Generated by immunoSEQ multiplex PCR, the TCRdb table keeps only in-frame clones and is missing some. The repertoire includes fewer than 95,000 clones, about nine tenths of them detected once, and about 5.5% sits in the top ten. The germline V gene encodes CDR1 MNHEY and CDR2 SMNVEV (reference sequence). The CDR3 is 13 amino acids. V lost 6 bases to trimming and J lost 6 bases, with 14 bases between them. The material was peripheral blood, obtained 28 days after the second AZD1222 dose. This TCR was sampled from an adult who received the AZD1222 COVID-19 vaccine. The gene calls are TRBV27 and TRBJ1-1; D is possibly TRBD1 (6 bases). This chain's CDR3 is CASRTGSRPEAFF. CDR3 bases: TGTGCCAGCAGAACAGGGAGCCGCCCTGAAGCTTTCTTT.